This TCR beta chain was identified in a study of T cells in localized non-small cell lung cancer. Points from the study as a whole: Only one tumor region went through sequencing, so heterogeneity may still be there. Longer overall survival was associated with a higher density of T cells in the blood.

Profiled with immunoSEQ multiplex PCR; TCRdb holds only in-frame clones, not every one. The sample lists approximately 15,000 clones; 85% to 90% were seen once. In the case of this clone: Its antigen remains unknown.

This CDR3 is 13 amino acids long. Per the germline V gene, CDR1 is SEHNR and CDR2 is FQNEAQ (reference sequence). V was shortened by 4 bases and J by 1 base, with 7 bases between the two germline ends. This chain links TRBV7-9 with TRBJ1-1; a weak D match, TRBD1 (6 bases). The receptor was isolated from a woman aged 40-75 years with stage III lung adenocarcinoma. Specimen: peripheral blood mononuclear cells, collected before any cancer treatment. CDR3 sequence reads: CASSSDRNTEAFF. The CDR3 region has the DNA TGTGCCAGCAGCTCGGACAGGAACACTGAAGCTTTCTTT.